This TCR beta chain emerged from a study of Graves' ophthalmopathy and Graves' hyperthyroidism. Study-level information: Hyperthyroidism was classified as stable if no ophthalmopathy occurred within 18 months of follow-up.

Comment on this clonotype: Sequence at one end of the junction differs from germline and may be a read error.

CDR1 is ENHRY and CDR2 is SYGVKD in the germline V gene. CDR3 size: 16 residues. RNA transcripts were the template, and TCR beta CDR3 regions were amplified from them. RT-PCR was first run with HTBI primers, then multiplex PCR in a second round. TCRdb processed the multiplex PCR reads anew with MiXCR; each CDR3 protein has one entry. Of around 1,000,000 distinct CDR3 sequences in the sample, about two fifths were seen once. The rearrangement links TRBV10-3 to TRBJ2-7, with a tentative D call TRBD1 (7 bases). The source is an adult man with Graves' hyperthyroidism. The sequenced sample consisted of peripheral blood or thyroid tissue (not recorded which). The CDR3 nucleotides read TGTGCCAGCAGCTCCCAGGGCGGGCAGGGGGGATACGGGCAGTACTTC. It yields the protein CASSSQGGQGGYGQYF.